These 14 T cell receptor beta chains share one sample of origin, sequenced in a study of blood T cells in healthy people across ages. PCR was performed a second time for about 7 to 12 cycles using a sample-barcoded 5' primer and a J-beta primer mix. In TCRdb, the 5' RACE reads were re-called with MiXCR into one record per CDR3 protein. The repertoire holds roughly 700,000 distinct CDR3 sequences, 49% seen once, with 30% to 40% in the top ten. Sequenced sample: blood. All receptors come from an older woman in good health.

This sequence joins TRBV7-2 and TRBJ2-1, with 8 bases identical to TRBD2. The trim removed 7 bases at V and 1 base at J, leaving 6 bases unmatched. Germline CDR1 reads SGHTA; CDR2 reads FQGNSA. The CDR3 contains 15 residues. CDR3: CASTYGRGSYNEQFF. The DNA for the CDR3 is TGTGCCAGCACCTACGGGAGGGGGTCCTACAATGAGCAGTTCTTC.

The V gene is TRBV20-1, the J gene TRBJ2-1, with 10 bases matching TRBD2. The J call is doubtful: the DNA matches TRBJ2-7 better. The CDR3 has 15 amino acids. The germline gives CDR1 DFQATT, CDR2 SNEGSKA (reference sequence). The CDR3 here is CSAKDHRTSGFEQYF. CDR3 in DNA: TGCAGTGCTAAAGATCACCGGACTAGCGGTTTCGAGCAGTACTTC.

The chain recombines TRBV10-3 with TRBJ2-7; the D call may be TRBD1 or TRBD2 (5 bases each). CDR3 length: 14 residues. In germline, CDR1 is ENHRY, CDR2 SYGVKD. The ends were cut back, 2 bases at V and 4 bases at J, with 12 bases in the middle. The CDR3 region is CAISEGTKLYEQYF. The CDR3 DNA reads TGTGCCATCAGTGAGGGGACCAAACTGTACGAGCAGTACTTC.

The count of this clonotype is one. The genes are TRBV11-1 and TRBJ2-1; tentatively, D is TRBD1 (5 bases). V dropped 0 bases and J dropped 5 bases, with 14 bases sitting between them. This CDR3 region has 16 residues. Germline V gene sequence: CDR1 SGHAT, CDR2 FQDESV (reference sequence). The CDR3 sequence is CASSLAEGVPNNEQFF. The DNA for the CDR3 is TGTGCCAGCAGCTTAGCGGAAGGGGTGCCCAACAATGAGCAGTTCTTC.

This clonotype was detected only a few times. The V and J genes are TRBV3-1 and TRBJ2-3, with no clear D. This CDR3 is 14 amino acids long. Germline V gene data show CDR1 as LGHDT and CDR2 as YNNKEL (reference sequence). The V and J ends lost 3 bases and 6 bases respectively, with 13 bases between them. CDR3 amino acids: CASSQQSVRDTQYF. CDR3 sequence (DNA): TGTGCCAGCAGCCAGCAGAGTGTTCGGGATACGCAGTATTTT.

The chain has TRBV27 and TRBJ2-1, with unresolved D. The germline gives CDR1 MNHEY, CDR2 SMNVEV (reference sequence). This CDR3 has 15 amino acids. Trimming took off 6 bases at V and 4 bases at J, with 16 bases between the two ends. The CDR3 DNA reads TGTGCCAGCAGCCACGACATAAGCCTTTACAATGAGCAGTTCTTC. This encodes CASSHDISLYNEQFF.

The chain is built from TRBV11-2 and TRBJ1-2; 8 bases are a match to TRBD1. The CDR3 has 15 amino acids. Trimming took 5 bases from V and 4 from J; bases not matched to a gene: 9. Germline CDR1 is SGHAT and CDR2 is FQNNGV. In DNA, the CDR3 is TGTGCCAGCAGCCCATATTCGGACAGGGCCTATGGCTACACCTTC. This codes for CASSPYSDRAYGYTF. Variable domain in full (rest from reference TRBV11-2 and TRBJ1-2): EAGVAQSPRYKIIEKRQSVAFWCNPISGHATLYWYQQILGQGPKLLIQFQNNGVVDDSQLPKDRFSAERLKGVDSTLKIQPAKLEDSAVYLCASSPYSDRAYGYTFGSGTRLTVV.

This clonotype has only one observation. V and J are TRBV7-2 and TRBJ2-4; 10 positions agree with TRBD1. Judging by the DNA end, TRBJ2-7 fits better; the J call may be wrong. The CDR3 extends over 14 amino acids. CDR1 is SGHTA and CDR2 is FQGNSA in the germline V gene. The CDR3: CASSFDRGRDEQYF. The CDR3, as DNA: TGTGCCAGCAGCTTCGACAGGGGGCGGGACGAGCAGTACTTC.

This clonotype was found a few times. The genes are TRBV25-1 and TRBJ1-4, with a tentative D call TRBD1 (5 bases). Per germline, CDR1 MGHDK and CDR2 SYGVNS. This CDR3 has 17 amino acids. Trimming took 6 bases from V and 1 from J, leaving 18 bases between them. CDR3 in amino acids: CASSAPQGFETNEKLFF. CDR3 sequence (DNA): TGTGCCAGCAGCGCTCCCCAGGGATTCGAAACTAATGAAAAACTGTTTTTT.

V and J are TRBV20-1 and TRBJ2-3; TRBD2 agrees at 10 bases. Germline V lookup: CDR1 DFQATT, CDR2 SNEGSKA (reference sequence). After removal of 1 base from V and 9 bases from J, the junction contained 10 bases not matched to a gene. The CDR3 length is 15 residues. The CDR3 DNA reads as TGCAGTGCTAGAGGCCCTAGCGGGAGTATGGGCACGCAGTATTTT. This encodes CSARGPSGSMGTQYF.

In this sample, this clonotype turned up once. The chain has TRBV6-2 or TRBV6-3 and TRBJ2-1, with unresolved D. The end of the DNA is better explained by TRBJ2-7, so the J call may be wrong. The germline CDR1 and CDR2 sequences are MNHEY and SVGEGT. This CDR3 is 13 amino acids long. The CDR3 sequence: CASSYSRFNEQYF. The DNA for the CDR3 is TGTGCCAGCAGTTACAGCCGGTTCAATGAGCAGTACTTC.

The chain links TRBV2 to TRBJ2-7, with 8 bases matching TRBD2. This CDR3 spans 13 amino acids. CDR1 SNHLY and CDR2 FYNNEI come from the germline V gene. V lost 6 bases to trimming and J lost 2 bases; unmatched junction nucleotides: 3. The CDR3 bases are TGTGCCAGCAGAGCGGGAGAGACCTACGAGCAGTACTTC. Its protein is CASRAGETYEQYF.

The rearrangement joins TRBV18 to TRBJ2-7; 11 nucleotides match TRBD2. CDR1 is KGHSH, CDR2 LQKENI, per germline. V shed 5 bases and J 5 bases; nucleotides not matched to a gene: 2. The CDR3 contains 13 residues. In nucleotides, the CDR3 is TGTGCCAGCTCAGCACTAGCGGGAGACGAGCAGTACTTC. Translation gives CASSALAGDEQYF. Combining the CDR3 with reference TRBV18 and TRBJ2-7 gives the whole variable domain NAGVMQNPRHLVRRRGQEARLRCSPMKGHSHVYWYRQLPEEGLKFMVYLQKENIIDESGMPKERFSAEFPKEGPSILRIQQVVRGDSAAYFCASSALAGDEQYFGPGTRLTVT.

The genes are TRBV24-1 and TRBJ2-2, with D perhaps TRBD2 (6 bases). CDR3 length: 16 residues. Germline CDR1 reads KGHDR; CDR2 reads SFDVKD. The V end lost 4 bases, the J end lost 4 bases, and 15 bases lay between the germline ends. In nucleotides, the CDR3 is TGTGCCACCAGTGAGCCGACAGAGGAGGGCACCGGGGAGCTGTTTTTT. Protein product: CATSEPTEEGTGELFF.